This entry concerns a single T cell receptor beta chain. This clonotype has a handful of counts. This receptor's antigen is unknown. No base quality information exists; no much larger clone differs at one position. Inclusive of the bounding cysteine and phenylalanine, the CDR3 is 16 residues long. Only the CDR3 DNA is retained, 48 bases long and in frame from the first base. CDR1 and CDR2, looked up from the germline V gene (reference sequence), are SEHNR and FQNEAQ. Trimming costs V 2 bases and J 1 base, and their ends lie 13 bases apart. Libraries were constructed by RT-PCR. The sequencing machine was an Illumina HiSeq 2500. In TCRdb, the public reads were trimmed at Q25 with fastp and aligned with MiXCR, with productive beta chains retained. Entries that share a CDR3 protein sequence are merged under the most common genes and DNA. The sample contains about 500,000 distinct CDR3 sequences, approximately 17% of them found a single time. The top ten constitute over 2.5% of the sample.

These data are taken from a study of response to subunit inactivated influenza vaccine (dated by TCRdb to between 2018 and 2020). Context from the whole study: The study used deep quantitative T cell receptor repertoire profiling to track responses to a trivalent subunit inactivated influenza vaccine. Here is what the overall study found, with its caveats: According to the authors, only a limited number of new T cells may be recruited by each seasonal influenza vaccination.

The sample in question was CD4+ T cells sorted from PBMCs, obtained around 25 months after vaccination. The rearrangement combines TRBV7-9 with TRBJ2-3; the D gene is not confidently resolved. This clonotype originated in a man aged 45 to 75 who received an inactivated influenza vaccine. Donor details come from another sample of the same person, matched by shared clones. Here the CDR3 is given as CASSLRAGRGTDTQYF. The nucleotide sequence reads as follows: TGTGCCAGCAGCTTAAGGGCTGGACGAGGCACAGATACGCAGTATTTT. Where the CDR3 stops, the reference TRBV7-9 and TRBJ2-3 genes take over; the full variable domain is DTGVSQNPRHKITKRGQNVTFRCDPISEHNRLYWYRQTLGQGPEFLTYFQNEAQLEKSRLLSDRFSAERPKGSFSTLEIQRTEQGDSAMYLCASSLRAGRGTDTQYFGPGTRLTVL.